Described below is a single TCR beta chain sequence and its context. These data originate in a study of T cell responses to AZD1222 COVID-19 vaccine. Trimming removed 0 bases from V and 4 bases from J; junction bases left unmatched: 13. The CDR3 covers 19 residues. Germline V gene sequence: CDR1 SGHRS, CDR2 YFSETQ. Measured with immunoSEQ multiplex PCR; TCRdb has only the in-frame clones, and not every one. This table has about 140,000 clones, 85% to 95% appearing once. The sequence was collected from an adult in good health. The rearrangement links TRBV5-1 to TRBJ2-3, with 11 bases lining up with TRBD2. The sequencing used peripheral blood, collected on day 0 of AZD1222 vaccination. The DNA for the CDR3 is TGCGCCAGCAGCTTGGCCGTTTTTAGCGGGGGGGCCGGAGCAGATACGCAGTATTTT. This codes for CASSLAVFSGGAGADTQYF.